This T cell receptor (beta chain) was recovered during a study of blood T cell repertoires in COVID-19. Overall study context: COVID-19 samples, acute and convalescent, were from the United States, Italy and Spain. PBMCs, B-cell-depleted T cells, or T cells were the source of the cDNA or gDNA that made up the material.

Per the germline V gene, CDR1 is MNHEY and CDR2 is SVGEGT. This CDR3 is 15 amino acids long. V lost 7 bases to trimming and J lost 1 base; unmatched junction nucleotides: 9. Original processing notes: Reference gene primer amplification gave estimated nucleated cell counts. Only in-frame clones appear in the TCRdb table, and some are missing; sequencing was by immunoSEQ multiplex PCR. D and trimming come from the DNA, and the V and J calls and clone size come from that table. Of more than 85,000 clones in the sample, around 80% were seen once. Only a few counts were recorded for this clone. The J gene is TRBJ2-7, the V gene TRBV6-2 or TRBV6-3; 8 bases map to TRBD2. The sample taken for sequencing was peripheral blood. The clonotype comes from a man in his 70s with acute or convalescent COVID-19. The CDR3 protein is CASTPVGRGSYEQYF. For the CDR3, the DNA is TGTGCCAGCACCCCAGTCGGGAGGGGTTCCTACGAGCAGTACTTC.